The 3 T cell receptor beta chains below were found in one sample sequenced in a study of beta chain features in type 1 diabetes. The entirety of the isolated RNA underwent reverse transcription, so expressed TCRB transcripts were sequenced. The assay was immunoSEQ multiplex PCR, and TCRdb's table has in-frame clones only and misses some. The top ten hold 0.093% of the sample, which has 600,000 to 650,000 clones, around 15% seen once. Sequencing used naive CD4+ T cells from blood. These receptors all stem from a man younger than 35 in good health.

The chain couples TRBV27 to TRBJ2-7, with D maybe TRBD1 (6 bases). Deletions cut 5 bases from V and 3 bases from J, with 14 bases between. The CDR3 is 14 residues long. From germline, CDR1 is MNHEY and CDR2 SMNVEV (reference sequence). CDR3 loop: CASSPLDRYYEQYF. The DNA for the CDR3 is TGTGCCAGCAGTCCCTTGGACAGATACTACGAGCAGTACTTC.

For this clone: The sample carries other DNA sequences with the same CDR3. V gene TRBV6-6 combines with J gene TRBJ1-1, with no clear D. CDR3 size: 13 residues. The germline V gene has CDR1 MNHNY and CDR2 SVGAGI (reference sequence). The ends were cut back, 4 bases at V and 1 base at J, with 7 bases in the middle. The CDR3 region has the DNA TGTGCCAGCAGTTCTCGTGAGAACACTGAAGCTTTCTTT. It translates to CASSSRENTEAFF.

The V call is TRBV29-1, the J call TRBJ2-5, with 9 bases identical to TRBD1. The CDR3 contains 15 residues. V lost 0 bases, J lost 4 bases, and 6 bases stayed unmatched. Germline CDR1 SQVTM, CDR2 ANQGSEA. The CDR3 nucleotides are TGCAGCGTTGAAGATGGGACAGGGTGGATAGAGACCCAGTACTTC. Protein: CSVEDGTGWIETQYF. The full variable domain, its missing parts supplied by reference TRBV29-1 and TRBJ2-5, is SAVISQKPSRDICQRGTSLTIQCQVDSQVTMMFWYRQQPGQSLTLIATANQGSEATYESGFVIDKFPISRPNLTFSTLTVSNMSPEDSSIYLCSVEDGTGWIETQYFGPGTRLLVL.